Below are 8 T cell receptor beta chains sequenced from a single sample in a study of cytomegalovirus exposure and HLA in healthy donors. This PCR relied on a set of 60 Vbeta primers and 13 Jbeta primers. Data came from immunoSEQ multiplex PCR; TCRdb stores just in-frame clones and leaves some out. The data show 150,000 to 200,000 clones, 78% seen once. Sequenced sample: PBMCs. The source is a woman in her 30s in good health and CMV-seropositive.

The genes are TRBV19 and TRBJ1-1, with D hard to call. Germline CDR1 and CDR2: LNHDA and SQIVND (reference sequence). The length of the CDR3 is 12 residues. Trimming took 7 bases from V and 10 from J, leaving 16 bases between them. DNA of the CDR3: TGTGCCAGTAAGGATTTAGGTCTAGGAGCTTTCTTT. As protein: CASKDLGLGAFF.

This clone has just a few counts. The chain recombines TRBV7-2 with TRBJ2-5; tentatively, D is TRBD1 (5 bases). The CDR3 totals 15 residues. V gave up 5 bases and J gave up 2 bases, with 15 bases separating them. Germline assignment: CDR1 SGHTA and CDR2 FQGNSA. CDR3 sequence (DNA): TGTGCCAGCAGCCGTGTCAGGGTGGCACAAGAGACCCAGTACTTC. This sequence encodes CASSRVRVAQETQYF.

This sequence joins TRBV6-5 and TRBJ2-7; TRBD1 aligns across 7 bases. V dropped 5 bases and J dropped 2; count of bases not matched to a gene: 9. Per the germline V gene, CDR1 is MNHEY and CDR2 is SVGAGI. CDR3 length: 15 residues. In DNA form, the CDR3 reads TGTGCCAGCAGTGCATATTCCGGGACAGCCTACGAGCAGTACTTC. It codes for CASSAYSGTAYEQYF.

V and J are TRBV7-8 and TRBJ1-2; 10 nucleotides line up with TRBD1. Losses at the gene ends were 5 bases for V and 1 base for J; bases not matched to a gene: 13. The CDR3 extends over 18 amino acids. Germline values: CDR1 SGHVS, CDR2 FQNEAQ. The chain's CDR3 is CASSPIGDRGVVNYGYTF. CDR3 bases: TGTGCCAGCAGCCCTATCGGGGACAGGGGAGTTGTTAACTATGGCTACACCTTC.

This sequence joins TRBV11-2 and TRBJ2-7; tentatively, D is TRBD2 (5 bases). Looked up from germline, CDR1 is SGHAT and CDR2 is FQNNGV. The V and J ends lost 5 bases and 3 bases respectively, with 23 bases between them. The CDR3 runs 17 residues. CDR3 protein: CASSPQGSSHFFYEQYF. DNA for the CDR3: TGTGCCAGCAGCCCGCAAGGGAGCTCTCATTTTTTCTACGAGCAGTACTTC.

The rearrangement uses TRBV5-1 and TRBJ2-1; 12 bases are a match to TRBD2. Germline-derived CDR1 and CDR2 are SGHRS and YFSETQ. J gave up 2 bases and V 2 bases, and 2 bases lay outside the gene matches. This CDR3 has 16 residues. The CDR3: CASSFTSGGTYNEQFF. In DNA, the CDR3 is TGCGCCAGCAGCTTCACTAGCGGGGGGACCTACAATGAGCAGTTCTTC.

The chain employs TRBV2 and TRBJ1-4, with a tentative D call TRBD1 (6 bases). This CDR3 contains 14 residues. Germline CDR1 reads SNHLY; CDR2 reads FYNNEI. The ends were cut back, 7 bases at V and 8 bases at J, with 17 bases in the middle. The CDR3 DNA reads as TGTGCCAGCATGAGGCTCAGGGGTGGGGAAAAACTGTTTTTT. The encoded protein is CASMRLRGGEKLFF.

J is TRBJ2-2 and V is TRBV4-1, with TRBD2 matching 9 bases. V was pared by 5 bases and J by 1 base, with 8 bases of the junction left unmatched. The CDR3 runs to 17 residues. The V gene's germline CDR1 is MGHRA and CDR2 YSYEKL. CDR3 DNA sequence: TGCGCCAGCAGCGCAAGAGCAGCGGGAGGGAACACCGGGGAGCTGTTTTTT. Its translation: CASSARAAGGNTGELFF.